This T cell receptor (beta chain) comes out of a study of blood T cell repertoires in COVID-19. Turning to the study itself: The origin of the acute and convalescent COVID-19 samples was the United States, Italy and Spain.

TCRdb's copy holds only in-frame clones and misses some; the assay was immunoSEQ multiplex PCR. This sample carries about 160,000 clones, 75% to 90% of them seen once, and the ten largest clones take more than 3%. The V and J ends lost 4 bases and 4 bases, in that order; junction bases with no gene match: 6. The CDR3 covers 16 residues. Germline lookup yields CDR1 SGHVS and CDR2 FQNEAQ. The sequenced sample was PBMCs or T cells enriched from blood (not recorded which). The origin of this receptor is a woman in her sixties or seventies who had recovered from COVID-19. The chain links TRBV7-8 to TRBJ1-5; TRBD1 aligns across 11 bases. The CDR3 DNA reads TGTGCCAGCAGCTCCTCCGGACAGGGGGCAAATCAGCCCCAGCATTTT. Protein product: CASSSSGQGANQPQHF.